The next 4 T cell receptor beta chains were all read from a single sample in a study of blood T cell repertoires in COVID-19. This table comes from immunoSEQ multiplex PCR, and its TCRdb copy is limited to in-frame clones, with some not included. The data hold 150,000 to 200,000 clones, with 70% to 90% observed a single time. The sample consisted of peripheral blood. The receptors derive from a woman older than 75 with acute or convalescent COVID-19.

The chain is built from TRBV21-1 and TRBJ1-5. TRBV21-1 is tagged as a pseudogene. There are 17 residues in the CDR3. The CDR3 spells CASSKGEGRVRGQPQHF. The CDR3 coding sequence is TGTGCCAGCAGCAAAGGGGAGGGCAGGGTAAGGGGTCAGCCCCAGCATTTT.

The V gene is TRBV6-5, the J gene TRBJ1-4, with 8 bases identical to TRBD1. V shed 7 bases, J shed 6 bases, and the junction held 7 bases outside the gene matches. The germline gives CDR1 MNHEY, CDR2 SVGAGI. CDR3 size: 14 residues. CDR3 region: CASKTGGLDEKLFF. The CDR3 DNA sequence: TGTGCCAGCAAAACAGGGGGACTTGATGAAAAACTGTTTTTT.

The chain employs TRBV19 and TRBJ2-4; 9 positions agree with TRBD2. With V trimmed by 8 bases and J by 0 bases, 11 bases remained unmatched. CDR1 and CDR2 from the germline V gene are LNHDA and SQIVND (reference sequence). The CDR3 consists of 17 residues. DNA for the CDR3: TGTGCCAGTGGGCCCACAGGACTAGCGTTAGCCAAAAACATTCAGTACTTC. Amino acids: CASGPTGLALAKNIQYF.

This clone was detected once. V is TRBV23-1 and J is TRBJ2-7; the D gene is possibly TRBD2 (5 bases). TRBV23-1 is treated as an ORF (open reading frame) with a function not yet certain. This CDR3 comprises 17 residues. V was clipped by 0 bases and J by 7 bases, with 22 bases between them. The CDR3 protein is CASSQSVGGELPGEQYF. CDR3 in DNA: TGCGCCAGCAGTCAATCTGTTGGTGGGGAGCTCCCGGGGGAGCAGTACTTC.